These 27 T cell receptor beta chains were all obtained from the same sample, sequenced in a study of blood T cells in healthy people across ages. With a J-beta primer mix and a sample-barcoded 5' primer, a second PCR ran roughly 6 to 12 cycles. TCRdb recomputed calls from the 5' RACE reads with MiXCR, one row per CDR3 protein. The sample shows about 1,500,000 distinct CDR3 sequences, 40% to 50% of them seen only once. The sample comprised blood. The receptors were sampled from a woman aged 18-35 years in good health.

This clonotype has more than one count but fewer than ten. The V gene is TRBV14, the J gene TRBJ2-2; 7 positions match TRBD1. V gave up 1 base and J gave up 6 bases; unmatched junction bases: 5. CDR1 is SGHDN and CDR2 is FVKESK in the germline V gene. The CDR3 runs to 15 residues. The DNA for the CDR3 is TGTGCCAGCAGCCAAGGACAGGGAAGAGCCGGGGAGCTGTTTTTT. Amino acid sequence: CASSQGQGRAGELFF.

This clonotype was seen a few times. This chain connects TRBV7-6 to TRBJ2-1, with D uncertain. Trimming stripped 5 bases from V and 3 bases from J, with 17 bases between. CDR1 and CDR2 (germline): SGHVS, FNYEAQ. The CDR3 runs to 16 residues. The CDR3 region has the DNA TGTGCCAGCAGCCCAACCCGGTACTCGCACTACAATGAGCAGTTCTTC. Translated: CASSPTRYSHYNEQFF.

The CDR3: CASSGRGGSYNSPLHF. CDR3 bases: TGTGCCAGCAGTGGCCGGGGGGGCTCCTATAATTCACCCCTCCACTTT. V gene TRBV12-3 or TRBV12-4 combines with J gene TRBJ1-6; D possibly corresponds to TRBD1 (5 bases). V was trimmed by 5 bases and J by 0 bases, leaving 11 bases between them. The CDR3 runs 16 residues.

This clonotype has only a few counts. The rearrangement joins TRBV20-1 to TRBJ1-1; TRBD1 agrees at 9 bases. V was pared by 6 bases and J by 4 bases, with 9 bases of the junction left unmatched. Germline loops: CDR1 DFQATT, CDR2 SNEGSKA (reference sequence). The CDR3 sequence is 14 residues long. In DNA form, the CDR3 reads TGCAGTGCCCCCCGACAGGGGGTGACCACTGAAGCTTTCTTT. This gives the protein CSAPRQGVTTEAFF.

In the case of this clonotype: A much larger clone is a single base away; this may be a read error. This chain uses TRBV29-1 with TRBJ2-1; D gene uncertain. CDR3 length: 11 residues. V was cut by 4 bases and J by 4 bases, with 5 bases left in between. Germline V gene lookup returns CDR1 SQVTM and CDR2 ANQGSEA. The CDR3 DNA reads as TGCAGCGTTGTTATATACAATGAGCAGTTCTTC. Translation gives CSVVIYNEQFF.

The J gene is TRBJ2-3, the V gene TRBV3-1; 8 bases agree with TRBD2. CDR1 is LGHDT, CDR2 YNNKEL, per germline (reference sequence). This CDR3 contains 17 residues. Losses at the gene ends were 1 base for V and 0 bases for J; bases not matched to a gene: 6. The CDR3, as DNA: TGTGCCAGCAGCCAAGGGTCGGGGGGGCTTAGCACAGATACGCAGTATTTT. Its protein product is CASSQGSGGLSTDTQYF.

The CDR3 region has the DNA TGTGCCAGCAGTTACTCGCCGCGGGGTGAAGATACGCAGTATTTT. Residues: CASSYSPRGEDTQYF. V and J are TRBV6-5 and TRBJ2-3, with D perhaps matching TRBD2 (6 bases). Germline V gives CDR1 MNHEY, CDR2 SVGAGI. Trimming took off 0 bases at V and 5 bases at J, with 12 bases between the two ends. This CDR3 has 15 amino acids.

The chain combines TRBV7-2 with TRBJ2-7; D remains ambiguous. Germline lookup yields CDR1 SGHTA and CDR2 FQGNSA. This CDR3 spans 15 amino acids. With 3 bases removed from V and 0 bases from J, the gap between germline ends came to 12 bases. The CDR3 here is CASSLVFWGSYEQYF. The CDR3 DNA reads TGTGCCAGCAGCTTGGTATTTTGGGGCTCCTACGAGCAGTACTTC.

The chain couples TRBV6-6 to TRBJ2-4; D unclear. The J call could be wrong; TRBJ2-7 is a better fit for the DNA end. The CDR3 covers 15 residues. Germline CDR1 is MNHNY and CDR2 is SVGAGI (reference sequence). The CDR3 DNA reads TGTGCCAGCAGCCCTGGGCCCCAGTGCTCCTACGAGCAGTACTTC. It encodes CASSPGPQCSYEQYF.

The chain employs TRBV2 and TRBJ2-5, with TRBD2 matching over 8 bases. Gene TRBJ2-7 matches the end of the DNA better, so the J call may be wrong. The CDR3 sequence is 16 residues long. Germline CDR1 SNHLY, CDR2 FYNNEI. Here the CDR3 DNA reads TGTGCCAGCAGTGAAGGGGGAGCGGGAGTCGACTACGAGCAGTACTTC. Its protein product is CASSEGGAGVDYEQYF.

The rearrangement joins TRBV24-1 to TRBJ2-1; 10 bases are shared with TRBD2. The CDR3 consists of 19 residues. Germline-derived CDR1 and CDR2 are KGHDR and SFDVKD. The J segment lost 0 bases and the V segment lost 4 bases, leaving 11 bases of the junction unmatched. CDR3: CATSDRAPGLAISYNEQFF. In nucleotides, the CDR3 is TGTGCCACCAGTGACCGGGCCCCGGGACTAGCGATCTCCTACAATGAGCAGTTCTTC.

The gene calls are TRBV7-3 and TRBJ1-4; a possible D gene is TRBD1 (6 bases). This CDR3 is built from 15 residues. V lost 8 bases and J 7 bases, leaving 20 bases between the germline ends. CDR1 and CDR2 from the germline V gene are SGHTA and FQGTGA. DNA of the CDR3: TGTGCCAGCCGGGTCTTAGGGGGGCCGATTGAAAAACTGTTTTTT. This sequence encodes CASRVLGGPIEKLFF.

This clonotype was detected only a few times. This chain connects TRBV27 to TRBJ1-2, with 10 bases that match TRBD1. The CDR3 is 13 amino acids. J was trimmed by 6 bases and V by 6 bases; bases with no gene match: 4. Germline CDR1 is MNHEY and CDR2 is SMNVEV (reference sequence). CDR3 region: CASRRGTGDGYTF. The CDR3 bases are TGTGCCAGCAGGAGGGGGACAGGGGATGGCTACACCTTC.

The chain recombines TRBV4-2 with TRBJ2-7; the match to TRBD2 covers 12 bases. Gene TRBJ2-5 matches the end of the DNA better, so the J call may be wrong. This CDR3 is 18 amino acids long. Germline V gene data show CDR1 as LGHNA and CDR2 as YNFKEQ. CDR3 sequence (DNA): TGTGCCAGCAGCCAAGATTTGTCTAGCGGGGGGGGTAGGGAGACCCAGTACTTC. Its translation: CASSQDLSSGGGRETQYF.

At least ten counts were recorded for this clonotype. This chain links TRBV20-1 with TRBJ2-3; the D gene is possibly TRBD2 (5 bases). The germline V gene encodes CDR1 DFQATT and CDR2 SNEGSKA (reference sequence). V lost 5 bases and J lost 3, with 9 bases in between. CDR3 length: 12 amino acids. DNA of the CDR3: TGCAGTGCTGAGGGTGGAACAGATACGCAGTATTTT. Protein: CSAEGGTDTQYF.

Comments on this clonotype: The conserved closing phenylalanine or tryptophan is absent in this CDR3, likely reflecting a read error. The chain uses TRBV27 and TRBJ2-5; maybe TRBD1 (6 bases). CDR3 size: 14 residues. Trimming cost V 6 bases and J 5 bases, with 16 bases left between them. Germline CDR1 is MNHEY and CDR2 is SMNVEV (reference sequence). The DNA of the CDR3 is TGTGCCAGCAGGACCTCAGGGGATGGCGAGACCCAGTACTTG. This gives the protein CASRTSGDGETQYL.

This clonotype appeared a few times. The J gene is TRBJ2-1, the V gene TRBV6-2 or TRBV6-3; D not resolved. V lost 5 bases to trimming and J lost 9 bases, with 11 bases between them. The CDR3 extends over 12 amino acids. CDR1 MNHEY and CDR2 SVGEGT come from the germline V gene. The CDR3 sequence is CASSMSWGEQFF. The CDR3 DNA is TGTGCCAGCAGTATGAGCTGGGGTGAGCAGTTCTTC.

V and J are TRBV27 and TRBJ1-1, with D perhaps TRBD1 (6 bases). Trimming took off 0 bases at V and 7 bases at J, with 9 bases between the two ends. Germline V CDR1 and CDR2: MNHEY, SMNVEV (reference sequence). This CDR3 comprises 13 residues. In DNA, the CDR3 is TGTGCCAGCAGTTTATCGGACAGCAGTGAAGCTTTCTTT. As protein: CASSLSDSSEAFF.

This chain joins TRBV6-1 and TRBJ2-1, with D possibly TRBD1 on 6 matching bases. Germline CDR1 reads MNHNS; CDR2 reads SASEGT. This CDR3 has 11 amino acids. V was clipped by 11 bases and J by 11 bases, with 16 bases between them. The CDR3 loop is CAGLTGNQQFF. The CDR3, as DNA: TGTGCCGGCCTAACAGGGAACCAGCAGTTCTTC.

J is TRBJ2-5 and V is TRBV7-2, with 8 positions matching TRBD1. Germline loops: CDR1 SGHTA, CDR2 FQGNSA. With V trimmed by 4 bases and J by 5 bases, 12 bases remained unmatched. The CDR3 runs 16 residues. In DNA, the CDR3 is TGTGCCAGCAGCTACCAACGTGTGACAGGGGACGAGACCCAGTACTTC. This encodes CASSYQRVTGDETQYF.

This clonotype has only a few counts. The chain links TRBV3-1 to TRBJ2-4; TRBD2 agrees at 13 bases. V was clipped by 3 bases and J by 2 bases; unmatched bases: 4. The CDR3 runs 17 residues. Germline CDR1 and CDR2: LGHDT and YNNKEL (reference sequence). The CDR3 sequence: CASSHTSGGVSKNIQYF. CDR3 in DNA: TGTGCCAGCAGCCATACTAGCGGGGGGGTTTCCAAAAACATTCAGTACTTC.

V gene TRBV10-3 combines with J gene TRBJ1-2; a weak D match, TRBD1 (5 bases). Germline CDR1 reads ENHRY; CDR2 reads SYGVKD. This CDR3 is 13 amino acids long. Deletions cut 5 bases from V and 5 bases from J, with 12 bases between. The DNA of the CDR3 is TGTGCCATCAGTACGACAGCGCTTTATGGCTACACCTTC. This gives the protein CAISTTALYGYTF.

Remarks on this clonotype: A much larger clonotype is one base distant, so this may be a read error. The CDR3 here is CASRSDYNEQYF. Here the CDR3 DNA reads TGTGCCAGCAGGTCGGACTACAATGAGCAGTACTTC. The genes are TRBV12-3 or TRBV12-4 and TRBJ2-1; possible D gene TRBD2, 6 bases. The DNA end favors TRBJ2-7, so the J call may be wrong. The CDR3 length is 12 residues.

This rearrangement joins TRBV6-6 to TRBJ2-5; 10 bases align to TRBD2. Per the germline V gene, CDR1 is MNHNY and CDR2 is SVGAGI (reference sequence). The CDR3 is made up of 17 amino acids. The trim removed 6 bases at V and 5 bases at J, leaving 15 bases unmatched. Written as DNA, the CDR3 is TGTGCCAGCAGCACAACTAGCGGGATCGTCATGTTGGAGACCCAGTACTTC. It specifies CASSTTSGIVMLETQYF.

This clonotype was seen a few times. The chain combines TRBV7-2 with TRBJ2-7; D is unresolved. Germline V gives CDR1 SGHTA, CDR2 FQGNSA. The CDR3 is 16 amino acids. Trimming stripped 2 bases from V and 1 base from J, with 15 bases between. CDR3 sequence (DNA): TGTGCCAGCAGCTTATTTGCTAGTGAGATTTCCTACGAGCAGTACTTC. It is translated as CASSLFASEISYEQYF.

There are a few counts of this clonotype. The chain links TRBV3-1 to TRBJ2-7; maybe TRBD2 (6 bases). From germline, CDR1 is LGHDT and CDR2 YNNKEL (reference sequence). CDR3 size: 14 residues. V was cut by 2 bases and J by 0 bases, with 8 bases left in between. The CDR3 here is CASSQRESSYEQYF. CDR3 coding DNA: TGTGCCAGCAGCCAACGGGAGAGCTCCTACGAGCAGTACTTC.

This sequence joins TRBV3-1 and TRBJ2-2; 10 nucleotides agree with TRBD2. V lost 5 bases, J lost 4 bases, and 7 bases stayed unmatched. The CDR3 sequence is 16 residues long. Germline lookup yields CDR1 LGHDT and CDR2 YNNKEL (reference sequence). Written as DNA, the CDR3 is TGTGCCAGCAGCTCGTATAGCGGGGGGATCACCGGGGAGCTGTTTTTT. This codes for CASSSYSGGITGELFF.